This T cell receptor beta chain was documented in a study of glioma-infiltrating T cells after dendritic cell vaccination. Overall study context: Dendritic cell vaccine was injected intradermally three times, biweekly.

Germline assignment: CDR1 GTSNPN and CDR2 SVGIG (reference sequence). The CDR3 extends over 16 amino acids. V was clipped by 2 bases and J by 1 base; unmatched bases: 8. TCRdb keeps only in-frame clones here, not all; method: immunoSEQ multiplex PCR. The table has fewer than 75,000 clones, around 81% seen once; the top ten hold 7% to 9.5%. The chain joins TRBV30 to TRBJ2-1; the match to TRBD2 covers 7 bases. The specimen was blood, collected before dendritic cell vaccination. The sequence derives from a human donor with glioblastoma. CDR3 coding DNA: TGTGCCTGGAGTAAAACTCGACTAGCTTCCTACAATGAGCAGTTCTTC. Translated, it gives CAWSKTRLASYNEQFF.